The clone carrying this T cell receptor (beta chain) was counted ten times or more. Germline CDR1 reads LGHNA; CDR2 reads YNFKEQ. V gave up 0 bases and J gave up 2 bases, with 12 bases separating them. This CDR3 is 16 amino acids long. The sample originates from a study of molecular identifiers for immune sequencing clone quantification. Study overall: Replicate experiments divided RNA from approximately 22,000 or 94,000 naive CD8 cells into five parts and sequenced four.

Sorting captured naive CD8 T cells as CD8+CD4-CCR7+CD45RA+. TCRdb independently ran MiXCR on the PCR reads; one entry per CDR3 protein. The sample includes approximately 590,000 distinct CDR3 sequences, roughly 25% seen only once; the top ten take about 0.81%. The J gene is TRBJ2-3, the V gene TRBV4-2; tentative D call: TRBD1 (5 bases). Source material: naive CD8+ T cells from blood, with Jurkat cell RNA spiked in. As to subset: FACS-sorted CD8+CD4-CCR7+CD45RA+ naive T cells. This TCR derives from a human donor in good health. Some libraries in this study had Jurkat cell RNA spiked in. The DNA of the CDR3 is TGTGCCAGCAGCCAAGATCTAGGGGTTAACACAGATACGCAGTATTTT. This sequence encodes CASSQDLGVNTDTQYF.